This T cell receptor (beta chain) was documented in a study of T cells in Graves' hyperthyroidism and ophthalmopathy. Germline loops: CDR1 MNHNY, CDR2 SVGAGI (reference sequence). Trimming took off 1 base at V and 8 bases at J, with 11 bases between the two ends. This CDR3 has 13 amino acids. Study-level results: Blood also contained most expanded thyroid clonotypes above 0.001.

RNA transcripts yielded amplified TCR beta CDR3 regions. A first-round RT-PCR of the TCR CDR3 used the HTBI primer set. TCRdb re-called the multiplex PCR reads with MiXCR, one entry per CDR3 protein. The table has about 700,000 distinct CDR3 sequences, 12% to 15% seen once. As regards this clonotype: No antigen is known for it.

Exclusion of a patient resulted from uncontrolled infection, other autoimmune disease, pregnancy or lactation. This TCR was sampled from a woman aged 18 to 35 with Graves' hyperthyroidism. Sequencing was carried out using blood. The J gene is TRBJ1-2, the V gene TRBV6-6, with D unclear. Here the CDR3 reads CASSYYGESGYTF. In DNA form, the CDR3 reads TGTGCCAGCAGTTACTACGGGGAGAGCGGCTACACCTTC.